These 25 T cell receptor beta chains were all obtained from the same sample, sequenced in a study of cytomegalovirus exposure and HLA in healthy donors. PCR amplification relied on 60 Vbeta primers (plus 13 Jbeta primers). Sequenced by immunoSEQ multiplex PCR; TCRdb stores in-frame clones only, minus some. This sample carries some 170,000 clones, about four fifths of them seen once, and the ten largest clones take less than 15%. Specimen: PBMCs. The receptor set was obtained from a woman aged 45-60 years in good health and CMV-seronegative.

The J gene is TRBJ2-7, the V gene TRBV7-2; no reliable D call. This CDR3 region has 16 residues. The ends were cut back, 2 bases at V and 2 bases at J, with 16 bases in the middle. Germline V CDR1 and CDR2: SGHTA, FQGNSA. CDR3 residues: CASSLSRGGRAYEQYF. Here the CDR3 DNA reads TGTGCCAGCAGCTTAAGTAGAGGCGGTCGAGCCTACGAGCAGTACTTC.

The chain joins TRBV6-6 to TRBJ2-7; TRBD2 matches at 7 bases. J lost 7 bases, V lost 1 base, and 7 bases had no gene match. Per the germline V gene, CDR1 is MNHNY and CDR2 is SVGAGI (reference sequence). The CDR3 sequence is 14 residues long. The CDR3 sequence: CASSYLAGVGEQYF. For the CDR3, the DNA is TGTGCCAGCAGTTACTTGGCGGGAGTAGGGGAGCAGTACTTC.

V is TRBV12-5 and J is TRBJ1-1, with 8 bases fitting TRBD1. The CDR3 consists of 17 residues. V lost 3 bases and J lost 1; bases outside the gene matches: 10. From germline, CDR1 is LGHNT and CDR2 FRNRAP. CDR3 sequence: CASGFRTGIEPNTEAFF. Written as DNA, the CDR3 is TGTGCTAGTGGTTTCAGGACAGGGATAGAACCGAACACTGAAGCTTTCTTT.

The chain is built from TRBV5-1 and TRBJ1-1; D not resolved. Trimming left V 1 base short and J 4 bases short, with 8 bases between. The CDR3 is made up of 13 amino acids. Germline V CDR1 and CDR2: SGHRS, YFSETQ. CDR3 DNA sequence: TGCGCCAGCAGCTTGTCAGGCCCCACTGAAGCTTTCTTT. It is translated as CASSLSGPTEAFF.

The rearrangement uses TRBV4-3 and TRBJ2-2; 13 bases are shared with TRBD2. Looked up from germline, CDR1 is LGHNA and CDR2 is YSLEER. The CDR3 length is 18 residues. V shed 4 bases and J 5 bases; nucleotides not matched to a gene: 10. The CDR3 spells CASSPGLAGATGTGELFF. CDR3 nucleotide sequence: TGCGCCAGCAGCCCCGGACTAGCGGGGGCGACGGGGACCGGGGAGCTGTTTTTT.

This chain connects TRBV9 to TRBJ2-7; 11 bases are shared with TRBD2. J was trimmed by 2 bases and V by 3 bases; bases with no gene match: 7. The CDR3 has 16 amino acids. Germline V gene sequence: CDR1 SGDLS, CDR2 YYNGEE. The CDR3 here is CASSAGGTSGTYEQYF. In DNA, the CDR3 is TGTGCCAGCAGCGCAGGTGGGACTAGCGGTACCTACGAGCAGTACTTC.

The chain couples TRBV7-2 to TRBJ1-2; no definite D call. The length of the CDR3 is 14 residues. The ends were cut back, 5 bases at V and 6 bases at J, with 16 bases in the middle. Germline assignment: CDR1 SGHTA and CDR2 FQGNSA. The CDR3 region has the DNA TGTGCCAGCAGCCCCCGGGATCTGAGGGATGGCTACACCTTC. Its translation: CASSPRDLRDGYTF. The variable domain in full, with the rest retrieved from reference TRBV7-2 and TRBJ1-2, is GAGVSQSPSNKVTEKGKDVELRCDPISGHTALYWYRQSLGQGLEFLIYFQGNSAPDKSGLPSDRFSAERTGGSVSTLTIQRTQQEDSAVYLCASSPRDLRDGYTFGSGTRLTVV.

This chain connects TRBV7-9 to TRBJ2-7; 8 nucleotides align to TRBD1. Germline V lookup: CDR1 SEHNR, CDR2 FQNEAQ (reference sequence). V lost 4 bases, J lost 0 bases, and 8 bases stayed unmatched. The CDR3 is 16 residues long. CDR3 nucleotides: TGTGCCAGCAGCTCAGGACAGGGACGAAGCTCCTACGAGCAGTACTTC. Its translation is CASSSGQGRSSYEQYF.

This sequence joins TRBV27 and TRBJ1-4, with D tentatively TRBD1 (5 bases). The germline gives CDR1 MNHEY, CDR2 SMNVEV (reference sequence). The CDR3 length is 16 residues. Trimming pared 4 bases from V and 8 bases from J, leaving 20 bases between. The CDR3 here is CASSYLSGGAREKLFF. The DNA for the CDR3 is TGTGCCAGCAGTTACCTAAGTGGAGGGGCGCGGGAAAAACTGTTTTTT.

About this clone itself: Different DNA sequences within this sample yield the same CDR3. Here the CDR3 DNA reads TGTGCCAGCAGCCCTGGCGGGTATGAGCAGTACTTC. This sequence encodes CASSPGGYEQYF. The chain is built from TRBV7-9 and TRBJ2-7; weak D call: TRBD2 (5 bases). The CDR3 runs to 12 residues. Germline CDR1 SEHNR, CDR2 FQNEAQ (reference sequence). V was cut by 5 bases and J by 7 bases, with 12 bases left in between.

This chain links TRBV11-2 with TRBJ2-3, with 7 bases that match TRBD2. J lost 4 bases, V lost 5 bases, and 0 bases had no gene match. Germline CDR1 SGHAT, CDR2 FQNNGV. This CDR3 comprises 12 residues. CDR3 in DNA: TGTGCCAGCAGCCGGGGGGCAGATACGCAGTATTTT. This gives the protein CASSRGADTQYF.

As for this clone: One junction end does not reproduce the germline sequence, and a read error may be involved. The V call is TRBV2, the J call TRBJ2-6; 10 bases line up with TRBD1. This CDR3 spans 17 amino acids. Germline CDR1 SNHLY, CDR2 FYNNEI. The CDR3 DNA reads as TGTGCCAGCGGTGATGGGACAGGGGTAAGAGGGGCCAACGTCCTGACTTTC. Encoded protein: CASGDGTGVRGANVLTF.

The chain couples TRBV7-9 to TRBJ2-1; possible D gene TRBD2, 6 bases. The germline V gene has CDR1 SEHNR and CDR2 FQNEAQ (reference sequence). Trimming shortened V by 1 base and J by 0 bases, and 10 bases separated the two germline ends. This CDR3 is built from 16 residues. This chain's CDR3 is CASSLGFGSSYNEQFF. The CDR3 nucleotides are TGTGCCAGCAGCTTAGGCTTCGGGAGCTCCTACAATGAGCAGTTCTTC.

The J gene is TRBJ2-7, the V gene TRBV7-6, with TRBD1 as a possible D gene (6 bases). CDR3 size: 12 residues. The V end lost 5 bases, the J end lost 5 bases, and 10 bases lay between the germline ends. CDR1 and CDR2 from the germline V gene are SGHVS and FNYEAQ. The CDR3 DNA sequence: TGTGCCAGCAGCATCAGGACAGACGAGCAGTACTTC. It codes for CASSIRTDEQYF. Based on the CDR3 plus reference TRBV7-6 and TRBJ2-7, the full variable domain is GAGVSQSPRYKVTKRGQDVALRCDPISGHVSLYWYRQALGQGPEFLTYFNYEAQQDKSGLPNDRFSAERPEGSISTLTIQRTEQRDSAMYRCASSIRTDEQYFGPGTRLTVT.

The CDR3 here is CASSLVRDRGLYGYTF. The CDR3, as DNA: TGTGCCAGCAGTTTAGTCCGGGACAGGGGGCTCTATGGCTACACCTTC. This chain connects TRBV27 to TRBJ1-2; 12 bases are a match to TRBD1. Germline values: CDR1 MNHEY, CDR2 SMNVEV (reference sequence). The CDR3 is 16 residues long. Germline trimming cut 2 bases from V and 4 bases from J; bases unmatched to any gene: 5.

This clone was recorded once. The rearrangement links TRBV28 to TRBJ2-5, with TRBD2 matching 9 bases. V was clipped by 6 bases and J by 5 bases; unmatched bases: 10. Germline-derived CDR1 and CDR2 are MDHEN and SYDVKM. This CDR3 is built from 15 residues. CDR3 amino acids: CASSQPIAGVETQYF. The CDR3 nucleotides are TGTGCCAGCAGCCAACCCATAGCGGGAGTGGAGACCCAGTACTTC.

This clone has only one observation. The rearrangement links TRBV19 to TRBJ1-5, with 9 bases aligning to TRBD1. The CDR3 is 15 amino acids. V gave up 7 bases and J gave up 3 bases; unmatched junction bases: 7. The germline V gene encodes CDR1 LNHDA and CDR2 SQIVND (reference sequence). CDR3 nucleotides: TGTGCCAGTACCCGACAGGGGGAAACCAATCAGCCCCAGCATTTT. Amino acids: CASTRQGETNQPQHF.

The gene calls are TRBV9 and TRBJ1-6; a possible D gene is TRBD1 (5 bases). The CDR3 covers 15 residues. Germline V gene lookup returns CDR1 SGDLS and CDR2 YYNGEE. V gave up 0 bases and J gave up 8 bases, with 12 bases separating them. The CDR3 sequence: CASSVAGRVDSPLHF. DNA for the CDR3: TGTGCCAGCAGCGTAGCCGGCAGGGTTGATTCACCCCTCCACTTT.

This clone was observed a few times. The chain has TRBV4-3 and TRBJ2-1, with TRBD2 matching 10 bases. The CDR3 contains 16 residues. In germline, CDR1 is LGHNA, CDR2 YSLEER. V gave up 1 base and J gave up 6 bases; unmatched junction bases: 6. This chain's CDR3 is CASSQAVAGGGNEQFF. Here the CDR3 DNA reads TGCGCCAGCAGCCAAGCGGTAGCGGGAGGAGGCAATGAGCAGTTCTTC.

J is TRBJ2-1 and V is TRBV5-8; D unresolved. The germline gives CDR1 SGHTS, CDR2 YDEGEE. Trimming removed 1 base from V and 2 bases from J, with 10 bases in between. The length of the CDR3 is 15 residues. This chain's CDR3 is CASSLQFSAYNEQFF. CDR3 coding DNA: TGTGCCAGCAGCTTGCAGTTCTCAGCCTACAATGAGCAGTTCTTC.

The genes are TRBV4-3 and TRBJ2-7; TRBD2 agrees at 11 bases. Germline V CDR1 and CDR2: LGHNA, YSLEER. Germline trimming cut 1 base from V and 6 bases from J; bases unmatched to any gene: 2. The CDR3 totals 14 residues. Here the CDR3 reads CASSQVSGRAEQYF. Written as DNA, the CDR3 is TGCGCCAGCAGCCAAGTTAGCGGGAGGGCCGAGCAGTACTTC.

The chain carries TRBV12-5 and TRBJ2-3; 8 nucleotides align to TRBD2. With V trimmed by 3 bases and J by 2 bases, 7 bases remained unmatched. The CDR3 runs to 16 residues. Germline lookup yields CDR1 LGHNT and CDR2 FRNRAP. This CDR3 reads CASGFSRGDDTDTQYF. The CDR3 nucleotides are TGTGCTAGTGGTTTCTCGCGGGGGGACGACACAGATACGCAGTATTTT.

The rearrangement links TRBV13 to TRBJ2-7; 9 bases agree with TRBD1. This CDR3 is built from 15 residues. The germline V gene has CDR1 PRHDT and CDR2 FYEKMQ (reference sequence). Germline trimming cut 5 bases from V and 4 bases from J; bases unmatched to any gene: 9. This CDR3 is CASSPSDRGRYEQYF. The CDR3 nucleotides read TGTGCCAGCAGCCCATCCGACAGGGGGAGGTACGAGCAGTACTTC.

The V and J genes are TRBV6-5 and TRBJ2-1; D unclear. The germline V gene has CDR1 MNHEY and CDR2 SVGAGI. Trimming cost V 0 bases and J 9 bases, with 9 bases left between them. This CDR3 region has 13 residues. The CDR3 is CASSYSTIGEQFF. The CDR3 region has the DNA TGTGCCAGCAGTTACTCGACAATAGGTGAGCAGTTCTTC.

V usage is TRBV7-2 and J usage is TRBJ1-1; D is ambiguous. The CDR3 runs to 13 residues. Germline V lookup: CDR1 SGHTA, CDR2 FQGNSA. V lost 5 bases to trimming and J lost 5 bases, with 12 bases between them. CDR3 in DNA: TGTGCCAGCAGCCTAAGTCCCGATACTGAAGCTTTCTTT. Translating gives CASSLSPDTEAFF.